These 2 T cell receptor beta chains came from one sample sequenced in a study of CD8 T cells in Susac syndrome. The authors reverse transcribed 0.5 to 1 ug RNA with random hexamers. TCRdb used MiXCR to reprocess the immunoSEQ multiplex PCR reads, holding one entry per CDR3 protein. The data show approximately 120,000 distinct CDR3 sequences, about 95% seen once. The sample consisted of CD4+ T cells from PBMCs. Receptors were obtained from a human donor in good health.

The chain combines TRBV18 with TRBJ2-4; D not certain. The CDR3 contains 17 residues. Deletions cut 0 bases from V and 1 base from J, with 13 bases between. CDR1 and CDR2 from the germline V gene are KGHSH and LQKENI. Written as DNA, the CDR3 is TGTGCCAGCTCACCACCGGGGTTTGAAGGGGCCAAAAACATTCAGTACTTC. Its protein product is CASSPPGFEGAKNIQYF.

CDR3 in DNA: TGTGCCAGCAGCCAAGTATTGCAGGGGCACGGTGAAGCTTTCTTT. This codes for CASSQVLQGHGEAFF. V and J are TRBV4-2 and TRBJ1-1; the D gene is possibly TRBD1 (6 bases). The CDR3 length is 15 residues. In germline, CDR1 is LGHNA, CDR2 YNFKEQ. V dropped 1 base and J dropped 7 bases, with 16 bases sitting between them.